The clone carrying this T cell receptor beta chain showed up many times. Its antigen remains unknown. A marrow graft followed busulfan-fludarabine conditioning, with cyclophosphamide on days +3 and +4. The data are from a study of T cells after posttransplantation cyclophosphamide. Broader study findings: TRB overlap between skin or GI tissue T cells and blood was limited. After PTCy, TRB diversity resembled that of CNI/methotrexate controls.

Sequencing was performed with immunoSEQ multiplex PCR; in TCRdb, only in-frame clones are kept and a portion is missing. The sample yields about 25,000 clones, without any singletons. The source of this sequence is a male patient younger than 30 who received an allogeneic stem cell transplant from a related donor, was CMV-positive, and had no GVHD. Some T cells may have originated in the graft donor. The material was PBMCs, obtained after allogeneic stem cell transplant with posttransplant cyclophosphamide.

DNA for the CDR3: TGTGCCAGCAGTTTATGGGGGGAGCGGGAGACCCAGTACTTC. This gives the protein CASSLWGERETQYF. The chain joins TRBV27 to TRBJ2-5; possibly TRBD2 for D (6 bases). Germline V gives CDR1 MNHEY, CDR2 SMNVEV (reference sequence). This CDR3 is 14 amino acids long. V lost 1 base and J lost 5, with 11 bases in between.